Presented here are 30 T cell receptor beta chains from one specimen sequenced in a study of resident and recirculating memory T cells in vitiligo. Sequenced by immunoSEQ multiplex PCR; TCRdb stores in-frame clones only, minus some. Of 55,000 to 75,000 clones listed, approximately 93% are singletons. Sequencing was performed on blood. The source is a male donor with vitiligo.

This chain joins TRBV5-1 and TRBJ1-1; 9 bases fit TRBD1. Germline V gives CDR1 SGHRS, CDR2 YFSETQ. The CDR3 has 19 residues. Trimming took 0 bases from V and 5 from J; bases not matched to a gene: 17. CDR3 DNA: TGCGCCAGCAGCTTGGGGGGGCGGGACAGGGACTTTTCTGGAACTGAAGCTTTCTTT. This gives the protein CASSLGGRDRDFSGTEAFF.

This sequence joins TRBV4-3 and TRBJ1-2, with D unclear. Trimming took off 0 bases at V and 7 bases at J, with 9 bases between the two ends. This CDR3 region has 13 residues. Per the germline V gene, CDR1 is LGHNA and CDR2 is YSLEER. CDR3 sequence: CASSQDAGSGYTF. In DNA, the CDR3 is TGCGCCAGCAGCCAAGACGCAGGCAGTGGCTACACCTTC.

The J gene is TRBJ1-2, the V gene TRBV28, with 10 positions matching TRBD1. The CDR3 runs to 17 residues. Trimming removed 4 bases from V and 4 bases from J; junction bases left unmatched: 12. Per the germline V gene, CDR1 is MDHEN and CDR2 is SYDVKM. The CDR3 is CASSSRQGARFGYGYTF. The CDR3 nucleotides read TGTGCCAGCAGTTCACGACAGGGGGCGAGGTTTGGCTATGGCTACACCTTC.

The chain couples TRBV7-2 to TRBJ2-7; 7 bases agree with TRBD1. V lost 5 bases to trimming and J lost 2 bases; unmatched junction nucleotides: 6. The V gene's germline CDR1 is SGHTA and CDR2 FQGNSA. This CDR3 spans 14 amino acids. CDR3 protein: CASSISGTAYEQYF. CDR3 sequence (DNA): TGTGCCAGCAGCATATCCGGGACAGCCTACGAGCAGTACTTC.

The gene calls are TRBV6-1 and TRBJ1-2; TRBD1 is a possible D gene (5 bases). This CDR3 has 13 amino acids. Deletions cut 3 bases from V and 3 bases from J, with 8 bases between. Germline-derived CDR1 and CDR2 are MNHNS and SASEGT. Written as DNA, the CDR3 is TGTGCCAGCAGTGACGGGGGAGACTATGGCTACACCTTC. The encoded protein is CASSDGGDYGYTF.

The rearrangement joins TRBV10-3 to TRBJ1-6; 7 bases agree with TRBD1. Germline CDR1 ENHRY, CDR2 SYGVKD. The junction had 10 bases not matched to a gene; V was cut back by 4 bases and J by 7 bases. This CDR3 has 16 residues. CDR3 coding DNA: TGTGCCATCAGTGGGAGGGGGACAGATAACAATTCACCCCTCCACTTT. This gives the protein CAISGRGTDNNSPLHF.

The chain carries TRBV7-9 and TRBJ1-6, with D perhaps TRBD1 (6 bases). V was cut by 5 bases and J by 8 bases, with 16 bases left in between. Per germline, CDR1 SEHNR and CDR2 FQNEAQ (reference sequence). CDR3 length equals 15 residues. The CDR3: CASSRTGTTDSPLHF. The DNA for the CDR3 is TGTGCCAGCAGCCGAACCGGGACAACGGATTCACCCCTCCACTTT.

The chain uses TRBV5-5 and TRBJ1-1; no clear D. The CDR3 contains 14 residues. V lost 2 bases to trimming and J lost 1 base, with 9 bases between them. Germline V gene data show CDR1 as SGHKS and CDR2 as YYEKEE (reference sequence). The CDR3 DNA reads TGTGCCAGCAGCTTCTCCCAGGAGAACACTGAAGCTTTCTTT. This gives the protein CASSFSQENTEAFF.

The CDR3 DNA sequence: TGTGCCAGTAGCACGACAGAGCAAGAGACCCAGTACTTC. The encoded protein is CASSTTEQETQYF. V usage is TRBV19 and J usage is TRBJ2-5; TRBD1 is a possible D gene (5 bases). Trimming took 6 bases from V and 2 from J, leaving 10 bases between them. The CDR3 extends over 13 amino acids. Per germline, CDR1 LNHDA and CDR2 SQIVND (reference sequence).

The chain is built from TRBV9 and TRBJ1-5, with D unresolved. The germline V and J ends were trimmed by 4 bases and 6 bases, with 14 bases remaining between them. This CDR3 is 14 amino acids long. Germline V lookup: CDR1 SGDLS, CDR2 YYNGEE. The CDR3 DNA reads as TGTGCCAGCAGCCCCGACTCGGCGGGTCAGCCCCAGCATTTT. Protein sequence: CASSPDSAGQPQHF.

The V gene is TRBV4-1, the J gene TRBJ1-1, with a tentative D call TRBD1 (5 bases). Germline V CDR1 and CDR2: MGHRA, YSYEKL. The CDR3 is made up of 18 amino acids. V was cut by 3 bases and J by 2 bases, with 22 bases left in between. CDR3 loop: CASSHPRDRDAGNTEAFF. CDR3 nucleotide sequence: TGCGCCAGCAGCCACCCTAGGGATCGGGACGCGGGAAACACTGAAGCTTTCTTT.

The DNA for the CDR3 is TGTGCCAGCAGTTTAAGTAAGGCTAGCCGTGAGCTCTCCTACGAGCAGTACTTC. Amino acids: CASSLSKASRELSYEQYF. The rearrangement uses TRBV27 and TRBJ2-7; weak D call: TRBD2 (5 bases). The CDR3 consists of 18 residues. CDR1 is MNHEY, CDR2 SMNVEV, per germline (reference sequence). V shed 2 bases and J shed 0 bases, with 20 bases lying between them.

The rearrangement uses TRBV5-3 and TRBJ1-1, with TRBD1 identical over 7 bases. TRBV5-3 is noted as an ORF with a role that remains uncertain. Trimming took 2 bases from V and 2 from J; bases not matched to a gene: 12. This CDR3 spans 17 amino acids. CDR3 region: CARSFPPQTGNNTEAFF. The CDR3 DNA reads TGTGCCAGAAGCTTCCCCCCTCAGACAGGGAATAACACTGAAGCTTTCTTT.

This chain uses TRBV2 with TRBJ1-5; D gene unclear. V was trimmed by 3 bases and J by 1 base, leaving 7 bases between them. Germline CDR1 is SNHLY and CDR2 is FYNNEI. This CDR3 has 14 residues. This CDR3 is CASSEASSNQPQHF. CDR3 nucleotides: TGTGCCAGCAGTGAGGCCTCCAGCAATCAGCCCCAGCATTTT.

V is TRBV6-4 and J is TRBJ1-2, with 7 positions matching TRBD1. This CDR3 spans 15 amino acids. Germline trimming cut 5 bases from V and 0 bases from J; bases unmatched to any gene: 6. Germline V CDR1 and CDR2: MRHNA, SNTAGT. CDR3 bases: TGTGCCAGCAGTCCTACAGGGGTTCCTAACTATGGCTACACCTTC. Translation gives CASSPTGVPNYGYTF.

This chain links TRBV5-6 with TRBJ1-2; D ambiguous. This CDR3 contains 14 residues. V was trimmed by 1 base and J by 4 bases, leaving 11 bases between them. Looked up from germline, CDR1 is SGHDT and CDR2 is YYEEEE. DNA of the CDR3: TGTGCCAGCAGCTTGTCATTAACCAGCTATGGCTACACCTTC. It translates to CASSLSLTSYGYTF.

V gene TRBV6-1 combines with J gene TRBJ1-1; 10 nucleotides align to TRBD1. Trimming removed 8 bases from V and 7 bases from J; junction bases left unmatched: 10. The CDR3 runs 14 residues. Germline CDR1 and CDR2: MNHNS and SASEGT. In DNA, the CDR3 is TGTGCCAGCCTCCCCGGACAGGGGGTCGATGAAGCTTTCTTT. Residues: CASLPGQGVDEAFF.

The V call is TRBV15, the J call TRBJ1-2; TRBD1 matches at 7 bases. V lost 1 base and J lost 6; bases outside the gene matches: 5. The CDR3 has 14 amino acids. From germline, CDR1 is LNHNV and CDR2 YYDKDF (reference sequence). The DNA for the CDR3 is TGTGCCACCAGCAGAGCAGAGGGGGCGAATGGCTACACCTTC. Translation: CATSRAEGANGYTF.

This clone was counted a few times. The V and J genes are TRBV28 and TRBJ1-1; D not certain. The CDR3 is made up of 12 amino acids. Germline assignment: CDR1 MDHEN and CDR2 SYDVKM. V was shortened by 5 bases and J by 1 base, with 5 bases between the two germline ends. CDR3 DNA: TGTGCCAGCAGTCCAGAGAACACTGAAGCTTTCTTT. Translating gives CASSPENTEAFF. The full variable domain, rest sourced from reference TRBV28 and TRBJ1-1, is DVKVTQSSRYLVKRTGEKVFLECVQDMDHENMFWYRQDPGLGLRLIYFSYDVKMKEKGDIPEGYSVSREKKERFSLILESASTNQTSMYLCASSPENTEAFFGQGTRLTVV.

CDR3 sequence reads: CASTGTGRNTIYF. The CDR3 nucleotides read TGTGCCAGCACCGGGACAGGTCGAAACACCATATATTTT. This chain links TRBV2 with TRBJ1-3, with 8 bases fitting TRBD1. Unmatched junction bases numbered 4, after V lost 7 bases and J lost 5 bases. There are 13 residues in the CDR3. Germline V gene lookup returns CDR1 SNHLY and CDR2 FYNNEI.

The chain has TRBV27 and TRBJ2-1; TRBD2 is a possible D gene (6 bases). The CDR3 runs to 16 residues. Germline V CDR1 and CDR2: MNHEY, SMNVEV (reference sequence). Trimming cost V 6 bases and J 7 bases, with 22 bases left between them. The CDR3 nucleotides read TGTGCCAGCAGGTTTGCGGCCAGGAGGGGACCAAATGAGCAGTTCTTC. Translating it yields CASRFAARRGPNEQFF.

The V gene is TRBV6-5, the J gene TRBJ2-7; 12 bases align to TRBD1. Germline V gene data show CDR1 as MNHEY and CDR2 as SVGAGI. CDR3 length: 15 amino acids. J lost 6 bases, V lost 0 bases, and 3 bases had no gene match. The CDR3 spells CASSYSGQGAREQYF. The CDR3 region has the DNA TGTGCCAGCAGTTACTCGGGACAGGGGGCTCGCGAGCAGTACTTC.

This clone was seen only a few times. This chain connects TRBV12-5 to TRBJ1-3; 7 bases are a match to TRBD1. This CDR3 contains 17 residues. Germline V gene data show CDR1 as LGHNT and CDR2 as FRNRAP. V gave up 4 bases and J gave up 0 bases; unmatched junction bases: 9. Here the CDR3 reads CASGWMGQTLSGNTIYF. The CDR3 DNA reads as TGTGCTAGTGGTTGGATGGGACAGACCCTCTCTGGAAACACCATATATTTT.

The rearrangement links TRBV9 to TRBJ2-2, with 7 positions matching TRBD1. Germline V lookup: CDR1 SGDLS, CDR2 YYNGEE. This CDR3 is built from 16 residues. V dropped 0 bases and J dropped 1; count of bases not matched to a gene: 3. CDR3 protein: CASSVDNRGNTGELFF. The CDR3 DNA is TGTGCCAGCAGCGTAGATAACAGGGGGAACACCGGGGAGCTGTTTTTT.

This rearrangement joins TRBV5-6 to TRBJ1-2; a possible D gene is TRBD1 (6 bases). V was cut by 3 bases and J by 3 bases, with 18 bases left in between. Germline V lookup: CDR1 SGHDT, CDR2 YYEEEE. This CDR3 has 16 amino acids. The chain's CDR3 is CASSWGKGGAHYGYTF. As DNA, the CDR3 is TGTGCCAGCAGCTGGGGTAAAGGGGGGGCCCACTATGGCTACACCTTC. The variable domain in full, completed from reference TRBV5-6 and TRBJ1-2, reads DAGVTQSPTHLIKTRGQQVTLRCSPKSGHDTVSWYQQALGQGPQFIFQYYEEEERQRGNFPDRFSGHQFPNYSSELNVNALLLGDSALYLCASSWGKGGAHYGYTFGSGTRLTVV.

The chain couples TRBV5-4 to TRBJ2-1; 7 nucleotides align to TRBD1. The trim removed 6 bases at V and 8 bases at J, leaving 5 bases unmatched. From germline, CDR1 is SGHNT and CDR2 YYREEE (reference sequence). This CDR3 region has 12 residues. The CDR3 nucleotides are TGTGCCAGCACCATACAGGGGCATGAGCAGTTCTTC. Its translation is CASTIQGHEQFF.

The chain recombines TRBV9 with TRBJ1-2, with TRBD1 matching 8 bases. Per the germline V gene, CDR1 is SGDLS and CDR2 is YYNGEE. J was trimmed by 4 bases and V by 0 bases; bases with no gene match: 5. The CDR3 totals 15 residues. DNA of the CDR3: TGTGCCAGCAGCGTAGGGACAGGGAAGTCCTATGGCTACACCTTC. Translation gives CASSVGTGKSYGYTF. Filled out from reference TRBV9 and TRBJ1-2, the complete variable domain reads DSGVTQTPKHLITATGQRVTLRCSPRSGDLSVYWYQQSLDQGLQFLIQYYNGEERAKGNILERFSAQQFPDLHSELNLSSLELGDSALYFCASSVGTGKSYGYTFGSGTRLTVV.

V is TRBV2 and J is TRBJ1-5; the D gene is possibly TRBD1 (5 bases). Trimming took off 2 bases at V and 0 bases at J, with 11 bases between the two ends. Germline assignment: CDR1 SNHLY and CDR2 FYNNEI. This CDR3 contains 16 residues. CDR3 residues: CASSEQGPYSNQPQHF. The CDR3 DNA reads TGTGCCAGCAGTGAACAGGGTCCGTATAGCAATCAGCCCCAGCATTTT.

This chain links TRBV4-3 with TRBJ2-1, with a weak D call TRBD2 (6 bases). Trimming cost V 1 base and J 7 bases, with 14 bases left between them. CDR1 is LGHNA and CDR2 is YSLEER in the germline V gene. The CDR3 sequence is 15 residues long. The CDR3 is CASSQVLGGENEQFF. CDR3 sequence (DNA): TGCGCCAGCAGCCAAGTTCTTGGCGGGGAGAATGAGCAGTTCTTC.

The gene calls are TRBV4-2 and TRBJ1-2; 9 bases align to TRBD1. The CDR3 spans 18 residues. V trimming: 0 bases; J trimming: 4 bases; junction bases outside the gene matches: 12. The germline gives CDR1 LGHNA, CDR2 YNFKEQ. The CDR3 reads CASSQDTLTGGLIYGYTF. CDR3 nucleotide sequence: TGTGCCAGCAGCCAAGATACCCTAACAGGGGGCCTTATCTATGGCTACACCTTC.